These 16 T cell receptor beta chains came from one sample sequenced in a study of T cell responses to AZD1222 COVID-19 vaccine. Produced via immunoSEQ multiplex PCR; TCRdb's table is partial and in-frame only. The sample gives around 130,000 clones, around 91% of which show up once; approximately 4.5% is in the top ten. The source material was peripheral blood, sampled on day 0 of AZD1222 vaccination. The origin of the receptors is an adult in good health.

The chain is built from TRBV29-1 and TRBJ1-1, with D possibly being TRBD1 (6 bases). Trimming left V 7 bases short and J 1 base short, with 10 bases between. This CDR3 comprises 12 residues. CDR1 is SQVTM and CDR2 is ANQGSEA in the germline V gene. In DNA form, the CDR3 reads TGCAGCGCCTCGGACAGGAACACTGAAGCTTTCTTT. It is translated as CSASDRNTEAFF.

The V call is TRBV5-1, the J call TRBJ2-7; D is undetermined. Trimming left V 0 bases short and J 2 bases short, with 12 bases between. The V gene's germline CDR1 is SGHRS and CDR2 YFSETQ. This CDR3 is built from 15 residues. Here the CDR3 reads CASSLGWQAPYEQYF. The CDR3 region has the DNA TGCGCCAGCAGCTTGGGGTGGCAGGCCCCCTACGAGCAGTACTTC.

The rearrangement uses TRBV28 and TRBJ2-7, with 9 bases that match TRBD1. The CDR3 is made up of 15 amino acids. The J segment lost 5 bases and the V segment lost 8 bases, leaving 13 bases of the junction unmatched. Germline V gene sequence: CDR1 MDHEN, CDR2 SYDVKM. CDR3 DNA sequence: TGTGCCAGCGGGAGACTGGGGGACAGGGCCCACGAGCAGTACTTC. This encodes CASGRLGDRAHEQYF.

The chain joins TRBV27 to TRBJ1-1, with 10 bases matching TRBD1. J lost 0 bases, V lost 4 bases, and 11 bases had no gene match. CDR1 and CDR2 from the germline V gene are MNHEY and SMNVEV (reference sequence). The CDR3 extends over 18 amino acids. The CDR3 DNA follows: TGTGCCAGCAGTTCCGGGACAGGGGCGGGAAGGATGAACACTGAAGCTTTCTTT. This translates into CASSSGTGAGRMNTEAFF.

The chain uses TRBV4-1 and TRBJ1-5; tentative D call: TRBD1 (5 bases). V dropped 3 bases and J dropped 4 bases, with 16 bases sitting between them. CDR1 and CDR2 from the germline V gene are MGHRA and YSYEKL. This CDR3 has 16 residues. Here the CDR3 DNA reads TGCGCCAGCAGCCAGGATGGGGGTAAGACTAATCAGCCCCAGCATTTT. Encoded protein: CASSQDGGKTNQPQHF.

The chain combines TRBV7-8 with TRBJ2-3; 12 nucleotides line up with TRBD2. Looked up from germline, CDR1 is SGHVS and CDR2 is FQNEAQ. V was clipped by 3 bases and J by 2 bases; unmatched bases: 6. This CDR3 has 17 amino acids. This CDR3 is CASSFRRTSGTTDTQYF. In DNA, the CDR3 is TGTGCCAGCAGCTTTAGGCGGACTAGCGGGACCACAGATACGCAGTATTTT.

This chain joins TRBV11-3 and TRBJ1-5; 9 nucleotides align to TRBD1. CDR1 is SGHNT and CDR2 is YENEEA in the germline V gene. The CDR3 totals 14 residues. The junction had 4 bases not matched to a gene; V was cut back by 5 bases and J by 5 bases. The CDR3 reads CASSRDREYQPQHF. The CDR3 nucleotides read TGTGCCAGCAGCCGGGACAGGGAATATCAGCCCCAGCATTTT. Drawing the rest from reference TRBV11-3 and TRBJ1-5, the complete variable domain is EAGVVQSPRYKIIEKKQPVAFWCNPISGHNTLYWYLQNLGQGPELLIRYENEEAVDDSQLPKDRFSAERLKGVDSTLKIQPAELGDSAVYLCASSRDREYQPQHFGDGTRLSIL.

The CDR3 loop reads CSVEDARGSPLHF. For the CDR3, the DNA is TGCAGCGTTGAGGACGCCAGAGGGTCACCCCTCCACTTT. The V call is TRBV29-1, the J call TRBJ1-6; D is undetermined. The CDR3 spans 13 residues. V was pared by 3 bases and J by 10 bases, with 13 bases between. Germline CDR1 and CDR2: SQVTM and ANQGSEA. The complete variable domain, with remaining parts taken from reference TRBV29-1 and TRBJ1-6, reads SAVISQKPSRDICQRGTSLTIQCQVDSQVTMMFWYRQQPGQSLTLIATANQGSEATYESGFVIDKFPISRPNLTFSTLTVSNMSPEDSSIYLCSVEDARGSPLHFGNGTRLTVT.

The V call is TRBV2, the J call TRBJ2-7; 8 bases map to TRBD2. Trimming removed 8 bases from V and 2 bases from J; junction bases left unmatched: 5. The CDR3 sequence is 13 residues long. Germline V CDR1 and CDR2: SNHLY, FYNNEI. As DNA, the CDR3 is TGTGCCAGCGGCGGGGGGAACGCCTACGAGCAGTACTTC. The encoded protein is CASGGGNAYEQYF.

This chain's CDR3 is CASSLARGAFNEKLFF. The CDR3 DNA sequence: TGTGCCAGCAGCTTAGCGCGAGGGGCCTTTAATGAAAAACTGTTTTTT. The chain couples TRBV7-9 to TRBJ1-4; tentative D call: TRBD1 (5 bases). The CDR3 runs to 16 residues. Germline assignment: CDR1 SEHNR and CDR2 FQNEAQ (reference sequence). The germline V and J ends were trimmed by 0 bases and 4 bases, with 12 bases remaining between them.

V usage is TRBV30 and J usage is TRBJ2-3; D may correspond to TRBD1 or TRBD2 (5 bases each). Per germline, CDR1 GTSNPN and CDR2 SVGIG (reference sequence). CDR3 length: 15 residues. Trimming removed 7 bases at V and 0 bases at J, with 17 bases between. CDR3 region: CASAGTQGSTDTQYF. The DNA of the CDR3 is TGTGCCTCGGCCGGGACCCAAGGGAGCACAGATACGCAGTATTTT. The full variable domain, completed using reference TRBV30 and TRBJ2-3, is SQTIHQWPATLVQPVGSPLSLECTVEGTSNPNLYWYRQAAGRGLQLLFYSVGIGQISSEVPQNLSASRPQDRQFILSSKKLLLSDSGFYLCASAGTQGSTDTQYFGPGTRLTVL.

The CDR3 bases are TGTGCCAGCTACAGGTCGGGGGGGAGTCTCTACGAGCAGTACTTC. Its protein product is CASYRSGGSLYEQYF. The V and J genes are TRBV28 and TRBJ2-7; 8 bases agree with TRBD2. The V gene end was trimmed by 8 bases and the J gene end by 3 bases; junction bases not matched to a gene: 12. Germline assignment: CDR1 MDHEN and CDR2 SYDVKM. This CDR3 has 15 amino acids.

CDR3 loop: CAWSGNRGHGGELFF. The CDR3 region has the DNA TGTGCCTGGAGTGGGAACAGGGGGCATGGCGGGGAGCTGTTTTTT. The J gene is TRBJ2-2, the V gene TRBV30; TRBD1 aligns across 9 bases. This CDR3 region has 15 residues. Germline V CDR1 and CDR2: GTSNPN, SVGIG (reference sequence). J was trimmed by 7 bases and V by 1 base; bases with no gene match: 7.

V usage is TRBV2 and J usage is TRBJ1-2; D not resolved. CDR1 and CDR2 from the germline V gene are SNHLY and FYNNEI. CDR3 size: 15 residues. V gave up 6 bases and J gave up 5 bases, with 19 bases separating them. In DNA form, the CDR3 reads TGTGCCAGCAGGGTGGACGGTTCCCGACTTTATGGCTACACCTTC. Translating it yields CASRVDGSRLYGYTF. The full variable domain, in which reference TRBV2 and TRBJ1-2 provide the parts outside the CDR3, is EPEVTQTPSHQVTQMGQEVILRCVPISNHLYFYWYRQILGQKVEFLVSFYNNEISEKSEIFDDQFSVERPDGSNFTLKIRSTKLEDSAMYFCASRVDGSRLYGYTFGSGTRLTVV.

This clone appeared once. The chain links TRBV12-3 or TRBV12-4 to TRBJ2-2; 8 nucleotides match TRBD1. Losses at the gene ends were 4 bases for V and 6 bases for J; bases not matched to a gene: 1. The CDR3 length is 13 residues. The CDR3 DNA follows: TGTGCCAGCAGTTCGGACAGGGCCGGGGAGCTGTTTTTT. Residues: CASSSDRAGELFF.

A note on this clone: The limits of the CDR3 on the DNA are not certain, so only TCRdb's listed CDR3 is given. The genes are TRBV19 and TRBJ1-5; TRBD1, the D gene given by the table, was not confirmed from the DNA. The CDR3 comprises 14 residues, both ends counted. The V gene's germline CDR1 is LNHDA and CDR2 SQIVND (reference sequence). The CDR3 loop reads CASSPSTLQVSQHF.